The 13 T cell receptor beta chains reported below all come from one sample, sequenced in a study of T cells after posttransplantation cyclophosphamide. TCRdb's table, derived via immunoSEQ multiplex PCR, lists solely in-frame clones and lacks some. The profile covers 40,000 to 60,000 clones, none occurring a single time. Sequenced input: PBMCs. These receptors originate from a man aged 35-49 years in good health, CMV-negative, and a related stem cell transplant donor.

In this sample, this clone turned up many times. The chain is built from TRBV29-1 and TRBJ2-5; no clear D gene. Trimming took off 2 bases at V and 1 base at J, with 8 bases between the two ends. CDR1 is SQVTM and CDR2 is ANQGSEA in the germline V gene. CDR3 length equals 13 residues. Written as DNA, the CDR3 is TGCAGCGTTGAACGGAGTTTCCAAGAGACCCAGTACTTC. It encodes CSVERSFQETQYF.

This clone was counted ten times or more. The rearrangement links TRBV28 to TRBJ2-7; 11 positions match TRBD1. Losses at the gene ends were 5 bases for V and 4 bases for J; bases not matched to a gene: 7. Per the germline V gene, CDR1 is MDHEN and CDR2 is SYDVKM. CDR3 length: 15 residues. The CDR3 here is CASSPRTGGAYEQYF. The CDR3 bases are TGTGCCAGCAGTCCCCGGACAGGGGGCGCGTACGAGCAGTACTTC.

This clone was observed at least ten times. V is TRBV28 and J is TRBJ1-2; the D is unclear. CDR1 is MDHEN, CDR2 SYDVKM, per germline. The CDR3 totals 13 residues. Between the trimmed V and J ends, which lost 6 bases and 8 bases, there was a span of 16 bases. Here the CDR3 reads CASRTPEEQGYTF. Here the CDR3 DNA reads TGTGCCAGCAGAACCCCAGAGGAGCAGGGCTACACCTTC.

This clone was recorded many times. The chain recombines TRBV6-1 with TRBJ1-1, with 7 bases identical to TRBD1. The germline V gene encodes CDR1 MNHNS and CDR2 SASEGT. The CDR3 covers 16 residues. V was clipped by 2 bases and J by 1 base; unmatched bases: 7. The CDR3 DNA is TGTGCCAGCAGTGAATCCCTGACAGGGACGAACACTGAAGCTTTCTTT. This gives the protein CASSESLTGTNTEAFF.

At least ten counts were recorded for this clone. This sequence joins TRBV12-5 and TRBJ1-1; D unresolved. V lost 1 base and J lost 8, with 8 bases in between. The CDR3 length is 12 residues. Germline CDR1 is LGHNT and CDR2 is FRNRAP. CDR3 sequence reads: CASGLETAEAFF. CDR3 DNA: TGTGCTAGTGGTTTGGAAACAGCCGAAGCTTTCTTT.

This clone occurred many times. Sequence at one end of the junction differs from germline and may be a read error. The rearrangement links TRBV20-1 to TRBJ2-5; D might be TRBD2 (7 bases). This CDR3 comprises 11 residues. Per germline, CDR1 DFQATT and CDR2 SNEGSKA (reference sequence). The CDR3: CSAPGGGWPDF. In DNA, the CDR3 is TGCAGTGCTCCGGGGGGCGGATGGCCGGACTTC.

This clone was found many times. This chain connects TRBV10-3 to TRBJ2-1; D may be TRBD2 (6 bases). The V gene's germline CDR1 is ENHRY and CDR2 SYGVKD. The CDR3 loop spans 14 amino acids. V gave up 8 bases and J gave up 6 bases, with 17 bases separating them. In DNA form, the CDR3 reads TGTGCCATCGAACCGGGCCCCGGGAGCAATGAGCAGTTCTTC. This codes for CAIEPGPGSNEQFF.

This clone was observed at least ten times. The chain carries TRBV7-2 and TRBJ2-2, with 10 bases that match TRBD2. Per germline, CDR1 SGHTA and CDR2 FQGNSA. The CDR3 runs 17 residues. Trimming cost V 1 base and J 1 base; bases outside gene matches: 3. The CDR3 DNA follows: TGTGCCAGCAGCTTAGGCGCTAGCGGGGGGAACACCGGGGAGCTGTTTTTT. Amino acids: CASSLGASGGNTGELFF.

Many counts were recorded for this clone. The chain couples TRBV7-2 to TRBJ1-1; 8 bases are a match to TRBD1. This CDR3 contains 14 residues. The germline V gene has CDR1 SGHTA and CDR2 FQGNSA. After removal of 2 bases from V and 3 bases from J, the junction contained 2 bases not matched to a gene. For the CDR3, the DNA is TGTGCCAGCAGCTTACCAGGGGGCTACACTGAAGCTTTCTTT. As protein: CASSLPGGYTEAFF.

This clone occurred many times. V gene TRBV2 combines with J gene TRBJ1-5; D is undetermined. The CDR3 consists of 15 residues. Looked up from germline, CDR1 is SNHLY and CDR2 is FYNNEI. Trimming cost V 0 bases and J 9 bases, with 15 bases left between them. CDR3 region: CASSEALHEEGPQHF. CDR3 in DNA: TGTGCCAGCAGTGAAGCGCTTCATGAGGAGGGGCCCCAGCATTTT.

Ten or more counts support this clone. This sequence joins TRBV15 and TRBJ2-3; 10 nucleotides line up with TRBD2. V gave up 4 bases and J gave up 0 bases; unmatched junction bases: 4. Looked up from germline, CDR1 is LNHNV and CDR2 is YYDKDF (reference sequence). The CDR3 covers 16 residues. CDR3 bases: TGTGCCACCAGCAATGGACTAGCGGTTAGCACAGATACGCAGTATTTT. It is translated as CATSNGLAVSTDTQYF.

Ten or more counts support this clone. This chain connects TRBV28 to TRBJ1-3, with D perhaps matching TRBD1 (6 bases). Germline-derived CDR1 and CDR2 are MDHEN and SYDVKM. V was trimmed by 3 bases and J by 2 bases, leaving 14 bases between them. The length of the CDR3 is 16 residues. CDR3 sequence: CASSLLQGHAGNTIYF. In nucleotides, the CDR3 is TGTGCCAGCAGTTTGCTTCAGGGGCATGCTGGAAACACCATATATTTT.

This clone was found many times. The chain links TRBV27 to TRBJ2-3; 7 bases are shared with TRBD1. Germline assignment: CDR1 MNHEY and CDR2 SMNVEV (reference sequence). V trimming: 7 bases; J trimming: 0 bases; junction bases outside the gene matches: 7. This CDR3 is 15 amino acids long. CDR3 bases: TGTGCCAGCACCCCCGGGACAGTTAGCACAGATACGCAGTATTTT. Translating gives CASTPGTVSTDTQYF.